Given below is one T cell receptor beta chain in context. What it binds is unknown. From the 5' RACE reads, TCRdb called clonotypes with MiXCR, one entry per CDR3 protein. The top ten clones hold about 8.1% of a sample with 400,000 or so distinct CDR3 sequences, around 9% of them seen once. The data derive from a study of identical twins. The study, taken as a whole, reports: The study found excess low generation probability among twin-shared out-of-frame alpha sequences.

The V segment lost 5 bases and the J segment 3 bases; nucleotides outside the gene matches: 13. CDR1 is SGHAT and CDR2 is FQNNGV in the germline V gene. The CDR3 totals 18 residues. Sequences were obtained from naive T cells sorted from blood. This sequence joins TRBV11-2 and TRBJ2-2; 9 bases align to TRBD1. The sequence was collected from a woman aged 45-65 years in good health. The DNA for the CDR3 is TGTGCCAGCAGCCCGAATCCCCGGGACAGGGACGACACCGGGGAGCTGTTTTTT. Its protein product is CASSPNPRDRDDTGELFF.